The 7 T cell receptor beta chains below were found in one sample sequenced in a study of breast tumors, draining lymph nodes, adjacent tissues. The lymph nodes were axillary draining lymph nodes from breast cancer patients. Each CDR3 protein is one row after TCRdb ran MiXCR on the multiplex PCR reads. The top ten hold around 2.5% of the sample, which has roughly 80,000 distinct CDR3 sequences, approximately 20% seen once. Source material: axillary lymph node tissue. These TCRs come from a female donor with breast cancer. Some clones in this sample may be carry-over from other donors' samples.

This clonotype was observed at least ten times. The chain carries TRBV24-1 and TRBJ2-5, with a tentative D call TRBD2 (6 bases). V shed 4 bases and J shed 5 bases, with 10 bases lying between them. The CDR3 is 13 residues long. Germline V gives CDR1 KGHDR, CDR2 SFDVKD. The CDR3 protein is CATSEEGRETQYF. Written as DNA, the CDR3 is TGTGCCACCAGTGAGGAGGGGAGGGAGACCCAGTACTTC.

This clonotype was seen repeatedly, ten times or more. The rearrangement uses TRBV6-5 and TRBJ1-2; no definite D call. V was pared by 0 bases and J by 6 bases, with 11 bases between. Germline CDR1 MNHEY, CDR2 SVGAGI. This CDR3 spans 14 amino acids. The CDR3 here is CASSYSTLWHGYTF. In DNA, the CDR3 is TGTGCCAGCAGTTACTCGACATTGTGGCATGGCTACACCTTC.

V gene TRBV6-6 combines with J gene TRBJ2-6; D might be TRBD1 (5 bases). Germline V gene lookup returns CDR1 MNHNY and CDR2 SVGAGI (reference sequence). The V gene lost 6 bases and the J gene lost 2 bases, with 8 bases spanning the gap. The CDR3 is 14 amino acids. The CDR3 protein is CASSETAGANVLTF. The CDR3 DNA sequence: TGTGCCAGCAGCGAGACAGCTGGGGCCAACGTCCTGACTTTC.

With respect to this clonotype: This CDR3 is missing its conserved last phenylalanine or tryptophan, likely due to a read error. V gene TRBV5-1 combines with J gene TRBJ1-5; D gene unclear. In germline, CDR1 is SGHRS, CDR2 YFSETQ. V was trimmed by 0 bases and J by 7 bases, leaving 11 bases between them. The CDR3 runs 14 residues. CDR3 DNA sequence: TGCGCCAGCAGCTTGGATGGAGTGGGCCAGCCCCAGCATCTT. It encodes CASSLDGVGQPQHL.

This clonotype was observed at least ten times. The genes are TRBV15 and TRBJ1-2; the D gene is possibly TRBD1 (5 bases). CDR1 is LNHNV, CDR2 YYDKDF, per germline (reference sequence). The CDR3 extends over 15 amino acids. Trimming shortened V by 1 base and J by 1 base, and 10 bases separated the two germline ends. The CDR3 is CATSRGIGGNYGYTF. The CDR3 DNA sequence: TGTGCCACCAGCAGAGGGATTGGGGGTAACTATGGCTACACCTTC.

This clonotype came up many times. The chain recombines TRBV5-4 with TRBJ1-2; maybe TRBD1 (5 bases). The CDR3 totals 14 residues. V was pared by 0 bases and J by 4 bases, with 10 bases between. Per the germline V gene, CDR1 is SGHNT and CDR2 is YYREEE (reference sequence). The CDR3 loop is CASSLAQGGYGYTF. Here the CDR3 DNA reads TGTGCCAGCAGCTTGGCTCAGGGTGGCTATGGCTACACCTTC.

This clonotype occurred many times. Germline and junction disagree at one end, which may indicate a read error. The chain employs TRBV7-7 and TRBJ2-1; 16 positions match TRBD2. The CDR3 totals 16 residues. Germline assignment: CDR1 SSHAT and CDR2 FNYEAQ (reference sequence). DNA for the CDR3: TGTGCTAGCAGCCCGGGACTAGCGGGAGGGCTCAATGAGCAGTTCTTC. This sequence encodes CASSPGLAGGLNEQFF.